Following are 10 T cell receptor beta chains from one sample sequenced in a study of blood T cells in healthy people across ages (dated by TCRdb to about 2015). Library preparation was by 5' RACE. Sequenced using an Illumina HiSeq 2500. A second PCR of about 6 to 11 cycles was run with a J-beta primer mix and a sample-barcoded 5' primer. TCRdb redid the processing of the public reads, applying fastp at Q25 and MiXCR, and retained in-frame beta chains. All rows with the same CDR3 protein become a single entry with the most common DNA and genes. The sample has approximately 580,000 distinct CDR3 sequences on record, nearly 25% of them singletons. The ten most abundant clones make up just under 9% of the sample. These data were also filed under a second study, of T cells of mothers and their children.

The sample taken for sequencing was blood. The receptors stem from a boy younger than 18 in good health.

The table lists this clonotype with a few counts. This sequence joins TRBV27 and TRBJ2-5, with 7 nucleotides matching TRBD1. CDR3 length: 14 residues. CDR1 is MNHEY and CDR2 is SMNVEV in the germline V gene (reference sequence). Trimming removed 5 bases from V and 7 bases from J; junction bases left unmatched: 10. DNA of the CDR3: TGTGCCAGCAGTACGGGCCCAGGGGGTGGGACCCAGTACTTC. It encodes CASSTGPGGGTQYF.

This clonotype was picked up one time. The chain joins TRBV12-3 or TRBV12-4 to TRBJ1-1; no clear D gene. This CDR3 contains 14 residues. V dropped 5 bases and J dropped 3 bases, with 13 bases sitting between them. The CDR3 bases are TGTGCCAGCAGTATAAGGGTGCTCGACACTGAAGCTTTCTTT. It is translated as CASSIRVLDTEAFF.

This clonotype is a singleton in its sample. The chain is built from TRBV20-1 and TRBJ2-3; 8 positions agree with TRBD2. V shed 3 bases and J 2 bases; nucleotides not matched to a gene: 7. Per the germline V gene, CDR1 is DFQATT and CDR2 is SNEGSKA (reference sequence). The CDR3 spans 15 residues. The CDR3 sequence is CSASGKRGSTDTQYF. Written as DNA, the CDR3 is TGCAGTGCTAGCGGGAAGCGGGGGTCCACAGATACGCAGTATTTT.

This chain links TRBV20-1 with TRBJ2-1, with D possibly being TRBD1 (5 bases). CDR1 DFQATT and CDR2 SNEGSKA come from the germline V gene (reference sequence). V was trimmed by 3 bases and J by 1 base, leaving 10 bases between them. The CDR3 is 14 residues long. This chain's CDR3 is CSARGPVSYNEQFF. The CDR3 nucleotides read TGCAGTGCTAGGGGGCCGGTTTCCTACAATGAGCAGTTCTTC.

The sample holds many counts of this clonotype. The CDR3 nucleotides are TGCAGTGCTAGAGGAAGTTGGGCTAACCTCTACGAGCAGTACTTC. The encoded protein is CSARGSWANLYEQYF. V and J are TRBV20-1 and TRBJ2-7; D gene ambiguous. V was cut by 1 base and J by 3 bases, with 16 bases left in between. CDR1 is DFQATT and CDR2 is SNEGSKA in the germline V gene (reference sequence). The CDR3 runs to 15 residues.

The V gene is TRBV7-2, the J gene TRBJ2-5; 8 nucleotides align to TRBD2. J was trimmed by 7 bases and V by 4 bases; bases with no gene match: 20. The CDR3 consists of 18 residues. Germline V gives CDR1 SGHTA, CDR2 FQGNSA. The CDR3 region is CASSWNFGGGPIGGTQYF. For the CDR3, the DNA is TGTGCCAGCAGCTGGAATTTTGGCGGGGGGCCGATTGGCGGGACCCAGTACTTC.

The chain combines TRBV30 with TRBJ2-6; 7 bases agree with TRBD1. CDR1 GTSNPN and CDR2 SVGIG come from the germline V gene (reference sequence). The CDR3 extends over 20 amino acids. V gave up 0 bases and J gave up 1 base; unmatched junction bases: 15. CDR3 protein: CAWSVPFRTGALSGANVLTF. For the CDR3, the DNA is TGTGCCTGGAGTGTACCCTTCCGCACAGGGGCTTTGTCTGGGGCCAACGTCCTGACTTTC. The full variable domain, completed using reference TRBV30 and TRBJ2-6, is SQTIHQWPATLVQPVGSPLSLECTVEGTSNPNLYWYRQAAGRGLQLLFYSVGIGQISSEVPQNLSASRPQDRQFILSSKKLLLSDSGFYLCAWSVPFRTGALSGANVLTFGAGSRLTVL.

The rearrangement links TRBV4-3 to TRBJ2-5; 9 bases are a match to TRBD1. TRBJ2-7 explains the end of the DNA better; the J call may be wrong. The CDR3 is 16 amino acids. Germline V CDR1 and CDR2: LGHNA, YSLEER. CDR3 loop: CASSQGRGQGRDEQYF. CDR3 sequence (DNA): TGCGCCAGCAGCCAAGGGCGAGGACAGGGGAGGGACGAGCAGTACTTC.

CDR3 sequence reads: CASSPLGQGGKLFF. The CDR3 DNA is TGTGCCAGCAGCCCTTTGGGACAGGGAGGAAAACTGTTTTTT. V is TRBV12-3 or TRBV12-4 and J is TRBJ1-4, with 9 bases that match TRBD1. CDR3 size: 14 residues. V lost 6 bases, J lost 10 bases, and 9 bases stayed unmatched.

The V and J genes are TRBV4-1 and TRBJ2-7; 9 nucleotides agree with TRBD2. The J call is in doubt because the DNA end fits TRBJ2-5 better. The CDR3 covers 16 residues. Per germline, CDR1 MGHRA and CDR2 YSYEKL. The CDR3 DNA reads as TGCGCCAGCAGCCAAGAAGGCCTACTAGCGGGAGAGACCCAGTACTTC. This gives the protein CASSQEGLLAGETQYF.